Listed here is a single TCR beta chain. As yet, its antigen is unknown. TCRdb keeps only in-frame clones here, not all; method: immunoSEQ multiplex PCR. The sample carries 150,000 or so clones, approximately 87% recorded once. The sample originates from a study of cytomegalovirus exposure and HLA in healthy donors. General study points: In vitro confirmation showed a few CMV-associated chains to be CMV antigen specific. First-cohort TCR clusters tended to co-occur in the approximately 120 validation repertoires, a later analysis found.

J gave up 5 bases and V 5 bases, and 8 bases lay outside the gene matches. Germline V gene data show CDR1 as SGHAT and CDR2 as FQNNGV. The CDR3 loop spans 15 amino acids. This TCR was sampled from a woman aged 30 to 39 in good health and CMV-seronegative. Source material: PBMCs. J is TRBJ1-1 and V is TRBV11-2; 10 nucleotides align to TRBD1. CDR3 sequence reads: CASSLRGTGETEAFF. DNA of the CDR3: TGTGCCAGCAGCCTAAGAGGGACAGGGGAAACTGAAGCTTTCTTT.